The sequence of this T cell receptor beta chain was determined in a study of blood T cell repertoires in COVID-19. Germline CDR1 reads MDHEN; CDR2 reads SYDVKM. Trimming stripped 2 bases from V and 10 bases from J, with 15 bases between. The CDR3 loop spans 14 amino acids. Sequencing was performed with immunoSEQ multiplex PCR; in TCRdb, only in-frame clones are kept and a portion is missing. The repertoire holds roughly 92,000 clones, with around 87% as singletons. The material sequenced was peripheral blood. The rearrangement joins TRBV28 to TRBJ2-1, with a tentative D call TRBD1 (6 bases). The receptor's source is a human donor with acute or convalescent COVID-19. The donor label of this sample is uncertain. This chain's CDR3 is CASSLRVWDTEQFF. The CDR3 DNA is TGTGCCAGCAGTTTACGAGTCTGGGACACCGAGCAGTTCTTC.